Listed below are T cell receptor beta chains from one sample, sequenced in a study of blood T cells in healthy people across ages. TCRdb processed the 5' RACE reads anew with MiXCR; each CDR3 protein has one entry. The top ten clones hold over 2% of a sample with roughly 2 million distinct CDR3 sequences, less than 50% of them seen once. The sequencing sample was made of blood. The origin of the receptors is a woman in her thirties or forties in good health. The CDR3 runs from the conserved cysteine through the conserved F or W. The D gene is left open where the match is weak. Some rows have no size entry. The others give once, few or many, or a class for an expanded clone.

V gene	clone size	J gene	D gene	CDR3 DNA	CDR3 protein
TRBV20-1	few	TRBJ1-1	-	TGCAGTGCTAGGATGGCGTCGCGTCCGGGGAACACTGAAGCTTTCTTT	CSARMASRPGNTEAFF
TRBV27	few	TRBJ2-5	TRBD2	TGTGCCAGCAGTTTCCTCAGCGGGGCCGGGGAGACCCAGTACTTC	CASSFLSGAGETQYF
TRBV7-9	-	TRBJ2-4	TRBD2	TGTGCCAGCAGCTCCATACTAGCGGGGGGCCTACGGAACATTCAGTACTTC	CASSSILAGGLRNIQYF
TRBV12-3/TRBV12-4	-	TRBJ2-3	-	TGTGCCAGCAGTTTGGAGAGCCAGAACACAGATACGCAGTATTTT	CASSLESQNTDTQYF
TRBV14	few	TRBJ2-1	-	TGTGCCAGCAGCCAAGAATTTGGATTGTACAATGAGCAGTTCTTC	CASSQEFGLYNEQFF
TRBV11-2	-	TRBJ2-1	TRBD2	TGTGCCAGCAGCTTATGGGCTAGCGGGGGAGCTTTGCAGAATGAGCAGTTCTTC	CASSLWASGGALQNEQFF
TRBV7-2	many	TRBJ2-3	TRBD2	TGTGCCAGCAGCCCCCCCGGGACTAGGTCTCCAGATACGCAGTATTTT	CASSPPGTRSPDTQYF
TRBV4-3	-	TRBJ2-3	-	TGCGCCAGCAGCCAAGGAGTGGGGATGGATACGCAGTATTTT	CASSQGVGMDTQYF
TRBV10-3	few	TRBJ1-2	TRBD1	TGTGCCATCAGTGAGTCCTCGGGACAGGGGAGGCATGGCTACACCTTC	CAISESSGQGRHGYTF
TRBV2	-	TRBJ2-5	-	TGTGCCAGCAGTGGAGGGGGGATGGAGACCCAGTACTTC	CASSGGGMETQYF
TRBV29-1	-	TRBJ2-1	TRBD2	TGCAGCGCCCAGCGGGGGAACCTTCAAGAGACCCAGTTCTTC	CSAQRGNLQETQFF
TRBV3-1	-	TRBJ2-1	TRBD2	TGTGCCAGCAGCCAAGATTCGCTAGCGGGGCACAATGAGCAGTTCTTC	CASSQDSLAGHNEQFF